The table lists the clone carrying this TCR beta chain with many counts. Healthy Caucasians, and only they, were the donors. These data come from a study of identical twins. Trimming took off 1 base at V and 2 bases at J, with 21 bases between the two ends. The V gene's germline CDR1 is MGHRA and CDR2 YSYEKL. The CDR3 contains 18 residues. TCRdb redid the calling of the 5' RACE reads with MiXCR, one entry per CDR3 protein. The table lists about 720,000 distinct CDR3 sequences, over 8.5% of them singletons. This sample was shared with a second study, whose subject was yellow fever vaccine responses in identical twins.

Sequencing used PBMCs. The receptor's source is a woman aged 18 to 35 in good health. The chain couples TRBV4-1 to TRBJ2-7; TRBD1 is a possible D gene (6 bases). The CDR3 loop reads CASSQAVALQGIPYEQYF. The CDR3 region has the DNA TGCGCCAGCAGCCAAGCGGTGGCACTGCAGGGGATACCCTACGAGCAGTACTTC.